The subject of this entry is one T cell receptor beta chain. This clonotype has at least ten counts. This receptor's antigen is unknown. There are no base qualities to consult, and no much larger clone falls within one base. The data are from a study of neurological immune-mediated disorders (dated by TCRdb to about 2019). Regarding the study in general: Of the approximately 35 multiple sclerosis patients, about 30 had relapsing-remitting MS and 3 had secondary progressive MS. Each longitudinal HAM/TSP and healthy donor was sampled at 3 time-points spaced at 3-40 month intervals. Peripheral blood TCR-beta repertoires from patients with HTLV-I-associated myelopathy (HAM/TSP), patients with multiple sclerosis, and healthy controls were compared in the study using UMI-based sequencing. Of the approximately 68 subjects in the cohort, around 14 were HAM/TSP patients, roughly 35 were multiple sclerosis patients, and around 20 were healthy controls. The 95 to 120 TCR-beta libraries included longitudinal samples, technical triplicates and paired sorted CD4+ and CD8+ T-cell subsets alongside PBMC samples.

Paper-wide results and their limitations: No association of the MS cluster with clinical or MRI features was observed, and the need for larger cohorts was stated by the authors. Across subjects, expanded clones never shared an identical CDR3 amino acid sequence, which suggests that the TCR-beta repertoires in every group were private. TCR clonal expansion was highest in HAM/TSP patients and lowest in MS patients, with MS patients falling below even healthy controls. Phylogenetic analysis grouped repertoires from 18 of 34 MS patients into a cluster of related CDR3 sequences, suggesting a possible repertoire-level signature.

cDNA was synthesized by template-switch 5'RACE using a primer with a 10-nucleotide random unique molecular identifier that tagged each TCR transcript. Every sequencing run yielded over 170 million TCR-beta sequences covering 15-18 subjects. The RNeasy kit was used for extraction of total RNA. TCR-beta VDJ regions were amplified with primers for the TCR constant region and the 5'RACE anchor, using the KAPA Real-time Library Amplification kit. Sample indexes and Illumina adaptors were added in a first PCR, and a second PCR then increased library yield. After Ampure bead purification, the roughly 650 bp TCR product was size-selected on a 2% E-gel SizeSelection system. Library quality was checked on a Bioanalyzer, concentration was measured with Qubit, and libraries were quantified with the Kapa Library Quantification kit before pooling. Libraries were sequenced paired-end 2 x 150 bp on an Illumina HiSeq 2500. To increase sequence diversity, about 25-31% phiX was spiked into each library pool. Per the source publication's procedure: Quality-filtered reads were processed with the UMI-based MiGEC pipeline, which removed over 75% of raw TCR sequences during error correction. VDJ genes were aligned to IMGT germline references, and clonotypes were defined by unique CDR3 amino acid sequence plus V-J genes. Clonal expansion, Shannon diversity and CDR3 relatedness were evaluated with VDJtools (CalcPairwiseDistances, ClusterSamples), while phylogenetic trees were built in CLCbio workbench. A clone was classed as expanded if it had 8 or more unique UMIs, a cutoff based on coefficient-of-variation modelling across technical triplicates. TCRdb trimmed the raw reads at Q25, called clones with MiXCR and kept productive beta chains. Rows with a matching CDR3 protein are joined into one entry that keeps the most common DNA and genes. The authors' filters were not applied to this entry. Counted in this sample were tens of thousands of distinct CDR3 sequences; approximately 6% of them appeared once. The top ten clones comprise over 6.5% of the sample.

The sample's time point label is to be understood as: longitudinal time-point 2. For the unsorted PBMC libraries, 2 million PBMCs were stored in RNAlater at -80 degrees C until RNA extraction and were used to generate the libraries. The multiple sclerosis patients were enrolled in a US clinical protocol that evaluated disease progression with magnetic resonance imaging. Peripheral blood was subjected to Ficoll-Hypaque density gradient centrifugation to isolate PBMCs, which were then cryopreserved in liquid nitrogen. V loses 0 bases, J loses 0 bases, and the germline ends lie 5 bases apart. CDR1 MNHEY and CDR2 SVGAGI are derived from the germline V gene. There are 14 amino acids in the CDR3, from cysteine to phenylalanine inclusive. CDR3 DNA only is kept here, 42 bases in frame from base 1.

The source is a woman aged 55-70 years with multiple sclerosis. Material for sequencing was PBMCs. This chain joins TRBV6-5 to TRBJ2-5, with the identity of the D gene unclear. This receptor has the CDR3 CASSYSSYQETQYF. In nucleotide form, the sequence is TGTGCCAGCAGTTACTCTTCATACCAAGAGACCCAGTACTTC.